These 29 T cell receptor beta chains were all obtained from the same sample, sequenced in a study of identical twins. One entry per CDR3 protein, called by TCRdb with MiXCR from the 5' RACE reads. The top ten clones hold approximately 1.6% of a sample with about 690,000 distinct CDR3 sequences, 6% to 6.5% of them seen once. Sequencing used naive T cells sorted from blood. The source is a man younger than 30 in good health.

This clonotype has a handful of counts. V gene TRBV3-1 combines with J gene TRBJ1-6; 8 bases agree with TRBD1. The CDR3 has 16 amino acids. V lost 2 bases and J lost 7; bases outside the gene matches: 7. Germline V gives CDR1 LGHDT, CDR2 YNNKEL (reference sequence). The DNA of the CDR3 is TGTGCCAGCAGCCAAATCGCGACAGGGGCAAATTCACCCCTCCACTTT. It specifies CASSQIATGANSPLHF.

This clonotype was recorded many times. The genes are TRBV5-6 and TRBJ2-3, with 14 bases that match TRBD2. Germline V CDR1 and CDR2: SGHDT, YYEEEE. The CDR3 contains 16 residues. Germline trimming cut 4 bases from V and 3 bases from J; bases unmatched to any gene: 4. The CDR3, as DNA: TGTGCCAGCAGCCTACGGACTAGCGGGAGGACAGATACGCAGTATTTT. It yields the protein CASSLRTSGRTDTQYF.

This clonotype was seen repeatedly, ten times or more. This chain uses TRBV15 with TRBJ1-1; possible D gene TRBD1, 5 bases. This CDR3 contains 13 residues. Germline V gives CDR1 LNHNV, CDR2 YYDKDF (reference sequence). Trimming shortened V by 0 bases and J by 7 bases, and 9 bases separated the two germline ends. This CDR3 is CATSRDLGVEAFF. CDR3 nucleotide sequence: TGTGCCACCAGCAGAGACCTGGGGGTTGAAGCTTTCTTT.

The chain uses TRBV3-1 and TRBJ2-3; D gene unclear. The CDR3 loop spans 14 amino acids. Germline V CDR1 and CDR2: LGHDT, YNNKEL (reference sequence). Trimming shortened V by 0 bases and J by 2 bases, and 6 bases separated the two germline ends. Here the CDR3 DNA reads TGTGCCAGCAGCCAAGAGGTTATCACAGATACGCAGTATTTT. This translates into CASSQEVITDTQYF.

This clonotype was observed at least ten times. The chain recombines TRBV5-1 with TRBJ2-4, with D perhaps TRBD1 (6 bases). The CDR3 is 14 residues long. CDR1 is SGHRS, CDR2 YFSETQ, per germline. V was shortened by 0 bases and J by 9 bases, with 13 bases between the two germline ends. The CDR3 is CASSLARGRGIQYF. The CDR3 DNA is TGCGCCAGCAGCTTGGCCAGGGGAAGAGGCATTCAGTACTTC.

The V gene is TRBV29-1, the J gene TRBJ2-5; 7 nucleotides line up with TRBD2. The CDR3 is 13 residues long. After removal of 6 bases from V and 3 bases from J, the junction contained 7 bases not matched to a gene. Germline CDR1 is SQVTM and CDR2 is ANQGSEA. In nucleotides, the CDR3 is TGCAGCGTAGCGGGACTCGTTGAAGAGACCCAGTACTTC. This sequence encodes CSVAGLVEETQYF.

This clonotype was counted ten times or more. V and J are TRBV10-3 and TRBJ2-2; D unresolved. The V end was cut by 7 bases, the J end by 1 base, with 10 bases between. CDR1 is ENHRY and CDR2 is SYGVKD in the germline V gene. The CDR3 sequence is 14 residues long. The chain's CDR3 is CAITLSKNTGELFF. CDR3 sequence (DNA): TGTGCCATCACTCTCTCTAAGAACACCGGGGAGCTGTTTTTT.

This clonotype has a count of ten or more. The V call is TRBV20-1, the J call TRBJ2-3, with 11 bases identical to TRBD2. The CDR3 sequence is 14 residues long. Looked up from germline, CDR1 is DFQATT and CDR2 is SNEGSKA (reference sequence). V was pared by 6 bases and J by 5 bases, with 7 bases of the junction left unmatched. Here the CDR3 reads CSADTSGRGDTQYF. CDR3 coding DNA: TGCAGTGCCGATACTAGCGGGAGAGGAGATACGCAGTATTTT.

This clonotype was counted many times. This chain connects TRBV30 to TRBJ2-1; 7 bases fit TRBD1. The CDR3 extends over 14 amino acids. Germline loops: CDR1 GTSNPN, CDR2 SVGIG (reference sequence). Trimming took 3 bases from V and 4 from J; bases not matched to a gene: 6. This chain's CDR3 is CAWSEGRGYNEQFF. The CDR3 DNA reads as TGTGCCTGGAGCGAGGGCAGGGGGTACAATGAGCAGTTCTTC.

CDR3 region: CASSVGVGFYEQYF. In DNA form, the CDR3 reads TGTGCCAGCAGCGTAGGGGTAGGGTTCTACGAGCAGTACTTC. This chain links TRBV9 with TRBJ2-7; D gene unclear. The CDR3 spans 14 residues. V lost 0 bases and J lost 3, with 10 bases in between. CDR1 SGDLS and CDR2 YYNGEE come from the germline V gene.

This clonotype was seen many times. This chain connects TRBV18 to TRBJ1-5, with 9 bases aligning to TRBD1. Germline assignment: CDR1 KGHSH and CDR2 LQKENI. The CDR3 has 14 residues. V dropped 8 bases and J dropped 7; count of bases not matched to a gene: 9. The CDR3 DNA follows: TGTGCCAGCAGCCCGGGACAGGGAGGCCAGCCCCAGCATTTT. As protein: CASSPGQGGQPQHF.

This chain connects TRBV20-1 to TRBJ2-7, with D perhaps TRBD2 (6 bases). V was trimmed by 5 bases and J by 3 bases, leaving 17 bases between them. Germline CDR1 is DFQATT and CDR2 is SNEGSKA (reference sequence). This CDR3 is 14 amino acids long. The CDR3 DNA is TGCAGTGCTTGGGCGGGAAACGGTGACTACGAGCAGTACTTC. It is translated as CSAWAGNGDYEQYF.

This clonotype was detected a few times. The V and J genes are TRBV5-1 and TRBJ1-5; possible D gene TRBD1, 6 bases. The CDR3 extends over 16 amino acids. V lost 4 bases and J lost 2, with 16 bases in between. CDR1 is SGHRS and CDR2 is YFSETQ in the germline V gene. The CDR3 loop reads CASSPGGGQGNQPQHF. Here the CDR3 DNA reads TGCGCCAGCAGCCCCGGGGGGGGGCAGGGCAATCAGCCCCAGCATTTT.

The V and J genes are TRBV3-1 and TRBJ2-5; maybe TRBD1 (6 bases). The CDR3 consists of 14 residues. The V gene lost 6 bases and the J gene lost 5 bases, with 16 bases spanning the gap. CDR1 LGHDT and CDR2 YNNKEL come from the germline V gene (reference sequence). For the CDR3, the DNA is TGTGCCAGCAGACAGGGAATGCGAATGGAGACCCAGTACTTC. It specifies CASRQGMRMETQYF.

This clonotype was detected ten times or more. The chain carries TRBV5-1 and TRBJ2-3; perhaps TRBD2 as D (6 bases). The CDR3 totals 16 residues. Trimming shortened V by 3 bases and J by 1 base, and 15 bases separated the two germline ends. In germline, CDR1 is SGHRS, CDR2 YFSETQ. The CDR3 bases are TGCGCCAGCAGCTCCGCGTGGGACTTACGCACAGATACGCAGTATTTT. Encoded protein: CASSSAWDLRTDTQYF.

This clonotype occurred many times. The chain uses TRBV20-1 and TRBJ2-7; TRBD2 matches at 8 bases. With V trimmed by 0 bases and J by 2 bases, 6 bases remained unmatched. The germline gives CDR1 DFQATT, CDR2 SNEGSKA (reference sequence). The CDR3 sequence is 15 residues long. The CDR3 DNA sequence: TGCAGTGCTAGAGATTCGGGAGGGTTGCCCTACGAGCAGTACTTC. Its protein is CSARDSGGLPYEQYF.

At least ten counts were recorded for this clonotype. The chain uses TRBV10-3 and TRBJ2-3; a weak D match, TRBD1 (5 bases). With 4 bases removed from V and 0 bases from J, the gap between germline ends came to 11 bases. CDR1 is ENHRY, CDR2 SYGVKD, per germline. The CDR3 has 15 residues. The CDR3 sequence: CAISVSGSSTDTQYF. CDR3 coding DNA: TGTGCCATCAGTGTCTCAGGGTCTAGCACAGATACGCAGTATTTT.

In its sample, this clonotype was seen many times. CDR3 nucleotides: TGTGCCAGCAGCCGTACCGGGACAGGGTTTCGGGGAGAGCAGTACGTC. Amino acids: CASSRTGTGFRGEQYV. This sequence joins TRBV28 and TRBJ2-7; 9 bases are a match to TRBD1. CDR3 length equals 16 residues. Germline V gene data show CDR1 as MDHEN and CDR2 as SYDVKM. V gave up 6 bases and J gave up 7 bases; unmatched junction bases: 16.

This clonotype was observed at least ten times. The chain combines TRBV12-3 or TRBV12-4 with TRBJ2-1; 12 bases map to TRBD2. This CDR3 contains 15 residues. Trimming removed 8 bases from V and 8 bases from J; junction bases left unmatched: 10. The CDR3 DNA follows: TGTGCCAGCGTGAACCAGGGACTAGCGGGCTATGAGCAGTTCTTC. Its translation is CASVNQGLAGYEQFF.

V is TRBV7-6 and J is TRBJ1-3; D gene ambiguous. There are 17 residues in the CDR3. Germline CDR1 SGHVS, CDR2 FNYEAQ. The germline V and J ends were trimmed by 0 bases and 0 bases, with 12 bases remaining between them. The CDR3 reads CASSLATRGGSGNTIYF. The DNA of the CDR3 is TGTGCCAGCAGCTTAGCTACACGGGGAGGCTCTGGAAACACCATATATTTT.

There are a few counts of this clonotype. The genes are TRBV29-1 and TRBJ2-2; no definite D call. Trimming took off 5 bases at V and 5 bases at J, with 6 bases between the two ends. Per the germline V gene, CDR1 is SQVTM and CDR2 is ANQGSEA. The CDR3 loop spans 11 amino acids. Here the CDR3 reads CSVQDTGELFF. The CDR3, as DNA: TGCAGCGTTCAGGATACCGGGGAGCTGTTTTTT.

This clonotype was picked up a small number of times. CDR3 amino acids: CSARDSASGNEQYV. The DNA for the CDR3 is TGCAGTGCTAGAGATTCGGCTAGCGGTAACGAGCAGTACGTC. The chain uses TRBV20-1 and TRBJ2-7, with 7 bases fitting TRBD2. Germline V gene data show CDR1 as DFQATT and CDR2 as SNEGSKA (reference sequence). This CDR3 spans 14 amino acids. Trimming removed 0 bases from V and 5 bases from J; junction bases left unmatched: 7.

This clonotype has a handful of counts. The chain joins TRBV7-2 to TRBJ1-2, with TRBD1 identical over 8 bases. The junction had 7 bases not matched to a gene; V was cut back by 5 bases and J by 8 bases. The CDR3 has 13 amino acids. Germline loops: CDR1 SGHTA, CDR2 FQGNSA. CDR3 DNA sequence: TGTGCCAGCAGCGCAGGACAGGGTGGCGGCTACACCTTC. Its protein is CASSAGQGGGYTF.

The V call is TRBV12-3 or TRBV12-4, the J call TRBJ1-5, with 7 bases that match TRBD1. This CDR3 is built from 14 residues. V dropped 8 bases and J dropped 4; count of bases not matched to a gene: 8. The CDR3 loop reads CASALRGLNQPQHF. As DNA, the CDR3 is TGTGCCAGCGCTCTAAGGGGGCTGAATCAGCCCCAGCATTTT.

Of note for this clonotype: The DNA is left out, because the CDR3 cannot be placed on it with certainty; the CDR3 is given as TCRdb lists it. The chain carries TRBV19 and TRBJ1-1; no DNA check was done on the table's D call, TRBD1. CDR1 is LNHDA, CDR2 SQIVND, per germline (reference sequence). The CDR3 is made up of 16 amino acids, end residues included. The CDR3 is CASSFLAGGAGTEAFF.

For this clonotype: One end of the junction is discordant with germline, which a read error may explain. The chain joins TRBV7-2 to TRBJ2-5, with D perhaps being TRBD1 or TRBD2 (5 bases each). Germline V CDR1 and CDR2: SGHTA, FQGNSA. The CDR3 has 14 amino acids. CDR3 sequence: CPSSVRDPWETQYF. The CDR3 DNA is TGTCCCAGCAGCGTCCGGGACCCCTGGGAGACCCAGTACTTC.

This clonotype came up many times. The chain is built from TRBV27 and TRBJ2-1; 9 positions agree with TRBD1. V gave up 8 bases and J gave up 1 base; unmatched junction bases: 6. Germline V lookup: CDR1 MNHEY, CDR2 SMNVEV (reference sequence). The length of the CDR3 is 15 residues. This CDR3 is CASAPGQGSYNEQFF. In DNA, the CDR3 is TGTGCCAGCGCGCCGGGACAGGGATCCTACAATGAGCAGTTCTTC.

This clonotype appeared many times. The V gene is TRBV5-1, the J gene TRBJ2-5, with a possible D match to TRBD1 (6 bases). Germline CDR1 reads SGHRS; CDR2 reads YFSETQ. The CDR3 runs 15 residues. V was pared by 0 bases and J by 5 bases, with 14 bases between. Here the CDR3 reads CASSLDPGQEETQYF. The CDR3 nucleotides read TGCGCCAGCAGCTTGGATCCGGGACAAGAGGAGACCCAGTACTTC.

The genes are TRBV3-1 and TRBJ2-7, with no clear D. There are 18 residues in the CDR3. The V gene's germline CDR1 is LGHDT and CDR2 YNNKEL (reference sequence). V was cut by 4 bases and J by 5 bases, with 27 bases left in between. The CDR3: CASSPKKKWASSRHEQYV. The CDR3 DNA follows: TGTGCCAGCAGCCCTAAAAAGAAGTGGGCTAGTTCGCGCCACGAGCAGTACGTC.